Each of the 11 T cell receptor beta chains below was sequenced from the same sample in a study of blood T cell repertoires in COVID-19. Using immunoSEQ multiplex PCR, the repertoire was profiled, and TCRdb retains in-frame clones only, with some absent. The table includes about 370,000 clones, about 89% detected once. Sequencing was done on a sample of peripheral blood. These receptor sequences come from a woman in her twenties or thirties with COVID-19, enrolled during active disease.

This clone was seen only once. The chain couples TRBV13 to TRBJ2-6; no clear D. The germline V gene has CDR1 PRHDT and CDR2 FYEKMQ (reference sequence). Between the trimmed V and J ends, which lost 3 bases and 1 base, there was a span of 7 bases. The CDR3 loop spans 15 amino acids. Here the CDR3 DNA reads TGTGCCAGCAGCTTCTACGTTTCTGGGGCCAACGTCCTGACTTTC. Translating gives CASSFYVSGANVLTF.

The DNA of the CDR3 is TGCAGCGTTGAGCTTGCTAGCGGGGTGAGTGAGCAGTTCTTC. As protein: CSVELASGVSEQFF. V is TRBV29-1 and J is TRBJ2-1; TRBD2 aligns across 9 bases. The CDR3 has 14 residues. The trim removed 3 bases at V and 9 bases at J, leaving 9 bases unmatched. The germline CDR1 and CDR2 sequences are SQVTM and ANQGSEA.

In this sample, this clone turned up a few times. This chain uses TRBV18 with TRBJ1-3; D possibly corresponds to TRBD1 (6 bases). Trimming removed 3 bases from V and 0 bases from J, with 9 bases in between. CDR3 length equals 15 residues. Per the germline V gene, CDR1 is KGHSH and CDR2 is LQKENI. The CDR3 region is CASSPGGSSGNTIYF. CDR3 nucleotides: TGTGCCAGCTCACCTGGGGGCAGCTCTGGAAACACCATATATTTT.

This clone was counted a few times. This chain connects TRBV4-1 to TRBJ2-1; D remains ambiguous. There are 12 residues in the CDR3. Trimming cost V 1 base and J 5 bases, with 3 bases left between them. The germline V gene encodes CDR1 MGHRA and CDR2 YSYEKL. The CDR3 spells CASSQGHNEQFF. Here the CDR3 DNA reads TGCGCCAGCAGCCAAGGGCACAATGAGCAGTTCTTC.

The chain recombines TRBV5-5 with TRBJ2-5; 7 bases are a match to TRBD2. Losses at the gene ends were 4 bases for V and 5 bases for J; bases not matched to a gene: 8. The CDR3 extends over 14 amino acids. The germline V gene has CDR1 SGHKS and CDR2 YYEKEE (reference sequence). CDR3 nucleotide sequence: TGTGCCAGCAGCCCGGGACTATGGGGTGAGACCCAGTACTTC. It specifies CASSPGLWGETQYF. Full variable domain (outside the CDR3, taken from reference TRBV5-5 and TRBJ2-5): DAGVTQSPTHLIKTRGQQVTLRCSPISGHKSVSWYQQVLGQGPQFIFQYYEKEERGRGNFPDRFSARQFPNYSSELNVNALLLGDSALYLCASSPGLWGETQYFGPGTRLLVL.

The J gene is TRBJ2-3, the V gene TRBV14; D not certain. Trimming shortened V by 7 bases and J by 2 bases, and 19 bases separated the two germline ends. The V gene's germline CDR1 is SGHDN and CDR2 FVKESK. This CDR3 region has 16 residues. CDR3 DNA sequence: TGTGCCAGCAACAGCCTAAGACAAACCCCCACAGATACGCAGTATTTT. Amino acid sequence: CASNSLRQTPTDTQYF. Full variable domain (rest looked up from reference TRBV14 and TRBJ2-3): EAGVTQFPSHSVIEKGQTVTLRCDPISGHDNLYWYRRVMGKEIKFLLHFVKESKQDESGMPNNRFLAERTGGTYSTLKVQPAELEDSGVYFCASNSLRQTPTDTQYFGPGTRLTVL.

This sequence joins TRBV7-9 and TRBJ1-6, with D perhaps matching TRBD1 (5 bases). Deletions cut 5 bases from V and 6 bases from J, with 11 bases between. The length of the CDR3 is 14 residues. The V gene's germline CDR1 is SEHNR and CDR2 FQNEAQ (reference sequence). This CDR3 is CASSRGVINSPLHF. DNA of the CDR3: TGTGCCAGCAGCCGGGGGGTCATTAATTCACCCCTCCACTTT.

V is TRBV2 and J is TRBJ2-1; D is perhaps TRBD1 (5 bases). This CDR3 comprises 14 residues. From germline, CDR1 is SNHLY and CDR2 FYNNEI. The germline V and J ends were trimmed by 2 bases and 7 bases, with 12 bases remaining between them. The CDR3 DNA sequence: TGTGCCAGCAGTGAATATCGGCAGGGAAATGAGCAGTTCTTC. Residues: CASSEYRQGNEQFF. The variable domain in full, with the rest retrieved from reference TRBV2 and TRBJ2-1, is EPEVTQTPSHQVTQMGQEVILRCVPISNHLYFYWYRQILGQKVEFLVSFYNNEISEKSEIFDDQFSVERPDGSNFTLKIRSTKLEDSAMYFCASSEYRQGNEQFFGPGTRLTVL.

CDR3 region: CASSSAREVTEAFF. The CDR3 DNA follows: TGTGCCAGCAGCTCGGCTAGGGAGGTCACTGAAGCTTTCTTT. V and J are TRBV5-4 and TRBJ1-1; no clear D. The CDR3 length is 14 residues. CDR1 is SGHNT, CDR2 YYREEE, per germline (reference sequence). Between the trimmed V and J ends, which lost 3 bases and 4 bases, there was a span of 13 bases.

This chain joins TRBV19 and TRBJ1-6, with a weak D call TRBD1 (6 bases). Germline V gene lookup returns CDR1 LNHDA and CDR2 SQIVND (reference sequence). Trimming removed 6 bases at V and 7 bases at J, with 13 bases between. This CDR3 comprises 14 residues. In nucleotides, the CDR3 is TGTGCCAGTAGGATAAACAGGGAGAATTCACCCCTCCACTTT. It encodes CASRINRENSPLHF.

The chain is built from TRBV11-2 and TRBJ2-5, with 14 bases aligning to TRBD2. The V segment lost 0 bases and the J segment 4 bases; nucleotides outside the gene matches: 13. The CDR3 runs 20 residues. Germline loops: CDR1 SGHAT, CDR2 FQNNGV. The chain's CDR3 is CASSLDRVGTSGSSRETQYF. CDR3 nucleotides: TGTGCCAGCAGCTTAGATCGTGTCGGGACTAGCGGGAGTTCTAGAGAGACCCAGTACTTC.